These 15 T cell receptor beta chains originate from one sample sequenced in a study of vaccination and CD4 T cells after COVID-19. Cultured CD4+ T cells had their DNA profiled by the Oncomine TCR Beta short-read assay. MiXCR was run by TCRdb on the PCR reads, yielding one entry per CDR3 protein. The sample records around 15,000 distinct CDR3 sequences, approximately 48% being singletons. These receptors lack a known antigen. Documented treatment: approximately nine-day PBMC culture with coronavirus spike peptide pools or control peptides (ViraFEST assay). The sequencing input was CD4+ T cells from blood, cultured in vitro. The receptor set was obtained from a human donor who had recovered from COVID-19.

This rearrangement joins TRBV12-3 or TRBV12-4 to TRBJ1-1, with D possibly TRBD1 on 5 matching bases. The CDR3 sequence is 14 residues long. The germline V and J ends were trimmed by 3 bases and 10 bases, with 18 bases remaining between them. CDR3 loop: CASSFQDGLRGAFF. CDR3 coding DNA: TGTGCCAGCAGTTTCCAGGACGGTCTAAGGGGAGCTTTCTTT.

DNA for the CDR3: TGTGCCAGCATTCGGACAGGGGACACCGGGGAGCTGTTTTTT. It is translated as CASIRTGDTGELFF. This chain uses TRBV6-1 with TRBJ2-2; 9 nucleotides agree with TRBD1. The CDR3 has 14 amino acids. Per germline, CDR1 MNHNS and CDR2 SASEGT. Trimming took 7 bases from V and 3 from J; bases not matched to a gene: 3.

The CDR3 is CASSFGQGVVSYTF. The DNA for the CDR3 is TGCGCCAGCAGCTTCGGACAGGGAGTGGTTAGCTACACCTTC. The J gene is TRBJ1-2, the V gene TRBV5-1; 8 bases map to TRBD1. V lost 2 bases and J lost 9; bases outside the gene matches: 9. This CDR3 spans 14 amino acids. In germline, CDR1 is SGHRS, CDR2 YFSETQ.

In this sample, this clonotype turned up a few times. The chain combines TRBV24-1 with TRBJ1-1; TRBD1 matches 7 bases. The CDR3 totals 13 residues. Germline V gene sequence: CDR1 KGHDR, CDR2 SFDVKD. With V trimmed by 3 bases and J by 11 bases, 8 bases remained unmatched. In nucleotides, the CDR3 is TGTGCCACCAGTGATCCCTTGACAGGGATGGCTTTCTTT. This sequence encodes CATSDPLTGMAFF.

The chain recombines TRBV27 with TRBJ1-2; maybe TRBD1 (6 bases). The CDR3 is 15 amino acids. V lost 2 bases and J lost 4, with 14 bases in between. Germline CDR1 MNHEY, CDR2 SMNVEV (reference sequence). The CDR3 loop is CASSLTGGLGYGYTF. CDR3 bases: TGTGCCAGCAGTTTAACCGGGGGGCTGGGCTATGGCTACACCTTC.

This clonotype was seen a single time. V gene TRBV7-2 combines with J gene TRBJ2-3; D is possibly TRBD2 (6 bases). Germline V gene sequence: CDR1 SGHTA, CDR2 FQGNSA. V was shortened by 5 bases and J by 9 bases, with 12 bases between the two germline ends. The CDR3 extends over 12 amino acids. In DNA, the CDR3 is TGTGCCAGCAGCCGCCCGGGAGAGACGCAGTATTTT. The encoded protein is CASSRPGETQYF.

This chain joins TRBV6-4 and TRBJ2-6; D not resolved. CDR1 and CDR2 from the germline V gene are MRHNA and SNTAGT. V lost 4 bases and J 1 base, leaving 8 bases between the germline ends. The CDR3 is made up of 15 amino acids. CDR3 loop: CASSAHYSGANVLTF. The CDR3 nucleotides read TGTGCCAGCAGTGCTCACTATTCTGGGGCCAACGTCCTGACTTTC.

In this sample, this clonotype turned up a few times. The genes are TRBV12-3 or TRBV12-4 and TRBJ1-1; 7 bases match TRBD1. V lost 6 bases and J lost 0; bases outside the gene matches: 7. The CDR3 is 15 residues long. CDR3 in amino acids: CASRSPQGMNTEAFF. CDR3 sequence (DNA): TGTGCCAGCAGGAGCCCACAGGGGATGAACACTGAAGCTTTCTTT.

This clonotype has a handful of counts. The genes are TRBV24-1 and TRBJ2-3; D assignment may be TRBD1 or TRBD2 (6 bases each). The germline CDR1 and CDR2 sequences are KGHDR and SFDVKD. V was trimmed by 1 base and J by 5 bases, leaving 12 bases between them. The CDR3 extends over 15 amino acids. DNA for the CDR3: TGTGCCACCAGTGATTTCCCAGGGGAGGAAGATACGCAGTATTTT. As protein: CATSDFPGEEDTQYF.

The chain carries TRBV30 and TRBJ1-1, with D uncertain. This CDR3 is 13 amino acids long. Germline loops: CDR1 GTSNPN, CDR2 SVGIG (reference sequence). Trimming pared 0 bases from V and 1 base from J, leaving 6 bases between. CDR3 coding DNA: TGTGCCTGGAGTGTAGTTGGGAACACTGAAGCTTTCTTT. Translation gives CAWSVVGNTEAFF.

This rearrangement joins TRBV12-3 or TRBV12-4 to TRBJ1-1, with 8 bases that match TRBD1. Losses at the gene ends were 6 bases for V and 1 base for J; bases not matched to a gene: 7. The length of the CDR3 is 15 residues. The CDR3 region is CASRATGTGNTEAFF. The CDR3 coding sequence is TGTGCCAGCAGGGCGACCGGGACAGGGAACACTGAAGCTTTCTTT.

The chain carries TRBV20-1 and TRBJ2-5, with 10 bases matching TRBD2. Germline-derived CDR1 and CDR2 are DFQATT and SNEGSKA (reference sequence). There are 13 residues in the CDR3. The trim removed 6 bases at V and 1 base at J, leaving 2 bases unmatched. The CDR3, as DNA: TGCAGTGCGGTAGCGGGAGGCCAAGAGACCCAGTACTTC. This encodes CSAVAGGQETQYF.

About this clonotype itself: Likely a read error: the CDR3 ends without its conserved phenylalanine or tryptophan. It is unclear where the CDR3 begins or ends on the DNA, so no DNA is shown, and the CDR3 is as TCRdb lists it. This chain uses TRBV21-1 with TRBJ2-5; the table's D call of TRBD2 was not tested on the DNA. TRBV21-1 is a pseudogene locus. The CDR3 spans 14 amino acids, including both terminal residues. The CDR3 loop reads CASRPLAGEETQYY.

The genes are TRBV30 and TRBJ2-3; the D is unclear. Per germline, CDR1 GTSNPN and CDR2 SVGIG (reference sequence). The germline V and J ends were trimmed by 1 base and 2 bases, with 7 bases remaining between them. The CDR3 covers 13 residues. CDR3 DNA sequence: TGTGCCTGGAGTGGAATATTCACAGATACGCAGTATTTT. It is translated as CAWSGIFTDTQYF.

This clonotype was counted a few times. V is TRBV7-9 and J is TRBJ2-2, with 10 bases fitting TRBD2. In germline, CDR1 is SEHNR, CDR2 FQNEAQ (reference sequence). CDR3 length: 16 amino acids. V was clipped by 4 bases and J by 1 base; unmatched bases: 3. The CDR3 sequence: CASSYRLAGNTGELFF. Here the CDR3 DNA reads TGTGCCAGCAGCTACCGACTAGCGGGGAACACCGGGGAGCTGTTTTTT.